This T cell receptor beta chain emerged from a study of blood T cell repertoires in COVID-19. TCRdb's table, derived via immunoSEQ multiplex PCR, lists solely in-frame clones and lacks some. This table has roughly 35,000 clones, approximately 80% appearing once. V dropped 2 bases and J dropped 5; count of bases not matched to a gene: 7. Per the germline V gene, CDR1 is MNHEY and CDR2 is SVGAGI. The CDR3 is made up of 16 amino acids. The clonotype was recovered from a man older than 75 with acute or convalescent COVID-19. The sequenced material came from peripheral blood. The V and J genes are TRBV6-5 and TRBJ2-2; 8 positions agree with TRBD2. CDR3 loop: CASSYETSGPTGELFF. Written as DNA, the CDR3 is TGTGCCAGCAGTTACGAAACTAGCGGACCGACCGGGGAGCTGTTTTTT.